Each of the 25 T cell receptor beta chains below was sequenced from the same sample in a study of cytomegalovirus exposure and HLA in healthy donors. Researchers ran the PCR with 60 Vbeta and 13 Jbeta primers. This table comes from immunoSEQ multiplex PCR, and its TCRdb copy is limited to in-frame clones, with some not included. This sample has around 190,000 clones, with about 76% found just once. Sequencing was done on a sample of PBMCs. The receptors come from a woman aged 50 to 60 in good health and CMV-seronegative.

This rearrangement joins TRBV4-3 to TRBJ2-7; 10 nucleotides agree with TRBD2. CDR3 length: 13 amino acids. V was pared by 3 bases and J by 4 bases, with 0 bases of the junction left unmatched. In germline, CDR1 is LGHNA, CDR2 YSLEER. CDR3 coding DNA: TGCGCCAGCAGCCAGGGACTAGCGTACGAGCAGTACTTC. This translates into CASSQGLAYEQYF.

This clone was observed a handful of times. The chain links TRBV2 to TRBJ1-1, with D hard to call. CDR3 length: 14 amino acids. Germline lookup yields CDR1 SNHLY and CDR2 FYNNEI. Trimming stripped 1 base from V and 4 bases from J, with 10 bases between. CDR3 protein: CASSEVGGSTEAFF. The CDR3, as DNA: TGTGCCAGCAGTGAAGTTGGTGGGAGCACTGAAGCTTTCTTT.

The rearrangement joins TRBV7-2 to TRBJ1-1; D gene ambiguous. Germline loops: CDR1 SGHTA, CDR2 FQGNSA. The CDR3 consists of 14 residues. V lost 5 bases and J lost 12, with 22 bases in between. The CDR3 sequence: CASSRPFREPLSFF. CDR3 DNA sequence: TGTGCCAGCAGCCGACCATTCCGGGAACCTCTGTCTTTCTTT.

This clone was observed a single time. The CDR3 DNA reads TGTGCCAGCATTCTAAGGGCCACAAAGGGGTTGGTTCGTGAGACCCAGTACTTC. Translation: CASILRATKGLVRETQYF. The rearrangement joins TRBV6-4 to TRBJ2-5; a weak D match, TRBD1 (5 bases). From germline, CDR1 is MRHNA and CDR2 SNTAGT. Trimming removed 7 bases at V and 5 bases at J, with 29 bases between. The CDR3 loop spans 18 amino acids.

The genes are TRBV27 and TRBJ2-7; possibly TRBD2 for D (6 bases). The CDR3 contains 16 residues. Germline assignment: CDR1 MNHEY and CDR2 SMNVEV (reference sequence). V lost 2 bases and J lost 3, with 17 bases in between. This CDR3 reads CASSLGRNILRYEQYF. CDR3 coding DNA: TGTGCCAGCAGTTTAGGGAGGAATATCCTACGCTACGAGCAGTACTTC.

This chain joins TRBV29-1 and TRBJ2-1; no firm D call. This CDR3 is built from 12 residues. V was shortened by 7 bases and J by 3 bases, with 10 bases between the two germline ends. In germline, CDR1 is SQVTM, CDR2 ANQGSEA. The CDR3 DNA is TGCAGCGCTCTAATCAACTACAATGAGCAGTTCTTC. Amino acids: CSALINYNEQFF.

The chain couples TRBV10-1 to TRBJ2-1, with TRBD2 identical over 11 bases. CDR1 and CDR2 from the germline V gene are WNHNN and SYGVQD (reference sequence). With V trimmed by 5 bases and J by 7 bases, 7 bases remained unmatched. This CDR3 has 15 residues. The DNA for the CDR3 is TGCGCCAGCAGTACCTTAGCGGGGGGGACGAATGAGCAGTTCTTC. This encodes CASSTLAGGTNEQFF.

The chain uses TRBV27 and TRBJ2-3, with 9 bases aligning to TRBD1. CDR1 and CDR2 from the germline V gene are MNHEY and SMNVEV (reference sequence). Trimming at V came to 7 bases and at J to 4 bases, leaving 6 bases not matched to a gene. CDR3 length: 14 residues. For the CDR3, the DNA is TGTGCCAGCACCCGGGACAGGGTATCAGATACGCAGTATTTT. It specifies CASTRDRVSDTQYF.

J is TRBJ1-5 and V is TRBV28; no clear D gene. The V gene lost 3 bases and the J gene lost 5 bases, with 14 bases spanning the gap. Germline CDR1 reads MDHEN; CDR2 reads SYDVKM. This CDR3 comprises 15 residues. CDR3 bases: TGTGCCAGCAGTTTGAGGCGGGCGGGCGATCAGCCCCAGCATTTT. This encodes CASSLRRAGDQPQHF.

The rearrangement links TRBV7-3 to TRBJ2-1; 8 nucleotides line up with TRBD2. CDR3 length equals 16 residues. J gave up 4 bases and V 1 base, and 6 bases lay outside the gene matches. Germline V gene lookup returns CDR1 SGHTA and CDR2 FQGTGA. The CDR3 reads CASSLRGGGTYNEQFF. CDR3 in DNA: TGTGCCAGCAGCTTAAGGGGCGGGGGGACTTACAATGAGCAGTTCTTC.

This clone was seen a handful of times. The chain uses TRBV9 and TRBJ1-3, with D tentatively TRBD1 (5 bases). Trimming removed 0 bases from V and 8 bases from J, with 15 bases in between. This CDR3 region has 15 residues. The germline V gene has CDR1 SGDLS and CDR2 YYNGEE. The CDR3 region is CASSVAAGPRDTIYF. CDR3 sequence (DNA): TGTGCCAGCAGCGTAGCTGCGGGGCCCCGCGACACCATATATTTT.

The chain couples TRBV6-6 to TRBJ2-5; the D gene is possibly TRBD1 (5 bases). The CDR3 length is 15 residues. Trimming removed 2 bases from V and 4 bases from J, with 14 bases in between. The germline V gene has CDR1 MNHNY and CDR2 SVGAGI (reference sequence). Here the CDR3 DNA reads TGTGCCAGCAGTTACGATGCAGGGTTGTCAGAGACCCAGTACTTC. Translation: CASSYDAGLSETQYF.

The chain employs TRBV19 and TRBJ1-4, with TRBD1 matching 7 bases. Germline V gene data show CDR1 as LNHDA and CDR2 as SQIVND (reference sequence). The CDR3 length is 22 residues. The junction had 23 bases not matched to a gene; V was cut back by 3 bases and J by 1 base. CDR3 nucleotides: TGTGCCAGTAGTATTCGGCCCCTTCCGGTAGACAGGGTCCCAATAACTAATGAAAAACTGTTTTTT. Translated: CASSIRPLPVDRVPITNEKLFF.

The chain carries TRBV19 and TRBJ2-7, with TRBD1 matching 7 bases. This CDR3 region has 15 residues. V lost 1 base and J lost 3; bases outside the gene matches: 6. The germline gives CDR1 LNHDA, CDR2 SQIVND (reference sequence). CDR3 bases: TGTGCCAGTAGTATAGCAGTACAGGGGAGCTACGAGCAGTACTTC. Translated, it gives CASSIAVQGSYEQYF. The full variable domain, rest sourced from reference TRBV19 and TRBJ2-7, is DGGITQSPKYLFRKEGQNVTLSCEQNLNHDAMYWYRQDPGQGLRLIYYSQIVNDFQKGDIAEGYSVSREKKESFPLTVTSAQKNPTAFYLCASSIAVQGSYEQYFGPGTRLTVT.

The chain couples TRBV28 to TRBJ1-2; a possible D gene is TRBD1 (6 bases). The CDR3 length is 14 residues. Per the germline V gene, CDR1 is MDHEN and CDR2 is SYDVKM. V lost 5 bases and J lost 1, with 11 bases in between. The CDR3 nucleotides are TGTGCCAGCAGTCTGTACAGGGATAACTATGGCTACACCTTC. This codes for CASSLYRDNYGYTF.

The V call is TRBV5-1, the J call TRBJ1-2, with D perhaps matching TRBD1 (6 bases). Looked up from germline, CDR1 is SGHRS and CDR2 is YFSETQ. The V end was cut by 9 bases, the J end by 5 bases, with 23 bases between. The CDR3 extends over 15 amino acids. The CDR3 DNA follows: TGCGCCACCTCGTGGGGCGACAGGCCGGGGTATGGCTACACCTTC. Its translation: CATSWGDRPGYGYTF.

This chain connects TRBV27 to TRBJ1-6; no definite D call. Per the germline V gene, CDR1 is MNHEY and CDR2 is SMNVEV (reference sequence). The CDR3 has 14 amino acids. Trimming took off 6 bases at V and 10 bases at J, with 16 bases between the two ends. The CDR3 protein is CASRFREPLSPLHF. The CDR3 DNA follows: TGTGCCAGCAGGTTCCGGGAACCACTCTCACCCCTCCACTTT.

The rearrangement joins TRBV6-6 to TRBJ1-2; weak D call: TRBD1 (6 bases). The CDR3 length is 13 residues. CDR1 MNHNY and CDR2 SVGAGI come from the germline V gene (reference sequence). The V gene lost 6 bases and the J gene lost 6 bases, with 14 bases spanning the gap. CDR3 bases: TGTGCCAGCAGGTTACAGGGAATCCATGGCTACACCTTC. Translated: CASRLQGIHGYTF.

The J gene is TRBJ2-7, the V gene TRBV5-1; TRBD1 matches at 7 bases. The CDR3 is 13 amino acids. Germline CDR1 is SGHRS and CDR2 is YFSETQ. V was pared by 4 bases and J by 5 bases, with 6 bases of the junction left unmatched. The chain's CDR3 is CASSPTGTHEQYF. CDR3 nucleotide sequence: TGCGCCAGCAGCCCGACAGGGACCCACGAGCAGTACTTC.

The chain has TRBV28 and TRBJ1-5, with no clear D. Germline values: CDR1 MDHEN, CDR2 SYDVKM. The CDR3 extends over 15 amino acids. V was clipped by 3 bases and J by 0 bases, with 9 bases between them. The CDR3 here is CASSFVENSNQPQHF. The CDR3 region has the DNA TGTGCCAGCAGTTTCGTAGAAAATAGCAATCAGCCCCAGCATTTT.

The gene calls are TRBV28 and TRBJ1-1; D call uncertain. Germline V lookup: CDR1 MDHEN, CDR2 SYDVKM. V was shortened by 1 base and J by 11 bases, with 11 bases between the two germline ends. The CDR3 is 12 amino acids. The CDR3 spells CASSLSLGLAFF. CDR3 sequence (DNA): TGTGCCAGCAGTTTATCCCTGGGCTTGGCTTTCTTT.

The genes are TRBV7-9 and TRBJ2-4; weak D call: TRBD1 (6 bases). The CDR3 sequence is 14 residues long. The V end lost 3 bases, the J end lost 6 bases, and 12 bases lay between the germline ends. CDR1 SEHNR and CDR2 FQNEAQ come from the germline V gene (reference sequence). The CDR3 sequence is CASSFTGQVNIQYF. The CDR3 DNA sequence: TGTGCCAGCAGCTTTACGGGACAAGTAAACATTCAGTACTTC.

The rearrangement links TRBV6-6 to TRBJ1-2, with a weak D call TRBD1 (6 bases). The CDR3 spans 16 residues. V was cut by 6 bases and J by 3 bases, with 20 bases left in between. Germline V gene lookup returns CDR1 MNHNY and CDR2 SVGAGI (reference sequence). CDR3 DNA: TGTGCCAGCAGAATGTACAGGGATTTGAGCGACTATGGCTACACCTTC. It translates to CASRMYRDLSDYGYTF.

This chain uses TRBV6-1 with TRBJ1-5; TRBD1 might be the D (6 bases). Germline CDR1 and CDR2: MNHNS and SASEGT. The CDR3 runs 14 residues. Trimming cost V 3 bases and J 5 bases, with 11 bases left between them. CDR3 DNA sequence: TGTGCCAGCAGTGACAGGGGTCGGGATCAGCCCCAGCATTTT. It yields the protein CASSDRGRDQPQHF.

The chain couples TRBV29-1 to TRBJ2-7; 9 bases agree with TRBD1. Germline-derived CDR1 and CDR2 are SQVTM and ANQGSEA. V lost 8 bases to trimming and J lost 5 bases; unmatched junction nucleotides: 13. This CDR3 region has 14 residues. Written as DNA, the CDR3 is TGCAGCTGGGGTACCGGGACAGGGTTCCACGAGCAGTACTTC. Translated, it gives CSWGTGTGFHEQYF.